The clone carrying this TCR beta chain was counted at least ten times. As yet, its antigen is unknown. Taking roughly 20-34 mg of unsorted bulk tissue, the authors co-extracted RNA and DNA. Surgeons treated the primary liver carcinoma of the patients by surgical resection. Patients showed chronic HBV infection and an absence of prior treatment. The data were obtained in a study of tumor-infiltrating lymphocytes in primary liver carcinoma. Study-level background: The patients included men and women who were aged 30 to 69 years. Study-wide results and limits: For tumor-adjacent and tumor-blood pairs, overlap was less than that seen for tumor region pairs.

Production of TCR beta cDNA used roughly 0.55 ug total RNA together with a constant-region primer. Employing slightly modified ARM-PCR, three nested multiplex PCR rounds were run, and these gave rise to the TCR beta libraries. TRBV1-TRBV30 forward primers and a C-beta reverse primer were used in the first two PCR rounds, which each ran for 9 to 10 cycles. TCRdb re-called the multiplex PCR reads through MiXCR, storing one row per CDR3 protein. The sample contains roughly 120,000 distinct CDR3 sequences, 65% to 75% of which appear only once. The V and J ends lost 1 base and 0 bases, in that order; junction bases with no gene match: 11. Germline V gene sequence: CDR1 SEHNR, CDR2 FQNEAQ (reference sequence). This CDR3 has 18 amino acids.

The TCR originated in an older woman with primary liver carcinoma and hepatitis B virus infection. The sequenced sample consisted of tumor-adjacent normal liver tissue. The chain carries TRBV7-9 and TRBJ2-7; 8 bases match TRBD1. CDR3 sequence (DNA): TGTGCCAGCAGCTTAGTAAGCCCGGACAGGGTCCGCTCCTACGAGCAGTACTTC. It specifies CASSLVSPDRVRSYEQYF.